One sample yielded the 24 T cell receptor beta chains listed below, sequenced in a study of shared clonotypes between healthy human individuals. CD45RO-negative cells were positively selected for CCR7, leaving out terminally differentiated effector memory CD45RA+ cells. Repertoires were generated with immunoSEQ multiplex PCR, while TCRdb's copy carries only in-frame clones and drops some. Here the sample spans approximately 1.9 million clones, approximately 92% being singletons. Sequencing used naive CD8+ T cells from PBMCs. All receptors derive from a man younger than 30 in good health. Some clones in this sample may be carry-over from other donors' samples.

The chain employs TRBV2 and TRBJ1-4; perhaps TRBD1 as D (6 bases). The germline V gene encodes CDR1 SNHLY and CDR2 FYNNEI. Between the trimmed V and J ends, which lost 7 bases and 8 bases, there was a span of 23 bases. The length of the CDR3 is 16 residues. CDR3 sequence: CASTRGTGRGDEKLFF. CDR3 DNA sequence: TGTGCCAGCACCCGAGGTACAGGGAGAGGGGACGAAAAACTGTTTTTT.

The rearrangement joins TRBV15 to TRBJ2-1; D remains ambiguous. This CDR3 has 12 residues. Trimming removed 1 base from V and 9 bases from J, with 7 bases in between. Germline V gene data show CDR1 as LNHNV and CDR2 as YYDKDF (reference sequence). The CDR3 loop reads CATSRVNGEQFF. Written as DNA, the CDR3 is TGTGCCACCAGCAGAGTGAACGGTGAGCAGTTCTTC. Looking up the rest from reference TRBV15 and TRBJ2-1 gives the full variable domain: DAMVIQNPRYQVTQFGKPVTLSCSQTLNHNVMYWYQQKSSQAPKLLFHYYDKDFNNEADTPDNFQSRRPNTSFCFLDIRSPGLGDTAMYLCATSRVNGEQFFGPGTRLTVL.

The V call is TRBV6-5, the J call TRBJ1-2; D not resolved. CDR1 and CDR2 (germline): MNHEY, SVGAGI. The CDR3 is 15 amino acids. Trimming cost V 6 bases and J 3 bases, with 17 bases left between them. Here the CDR3 reads CASSLKVGRDYGYTF. The CDR3 DNA reads TGTGCCAGCAGCCTTAAAGTGGGAAGGGACTATGGCTACACCTTC.

The V gene is TRBV9, the J gene TRBJ2-2; 8 positions agree with TRBD2. The CDR3 covers 15 residues. Germline-derived CDR1 and CDR2 are SGDLS and YYNGEE. V dropped 2 bases and J dropped 6; count of bases not matched to a gene: 6. The CDR3 loop is CASSVFSGSAGELFF. The CDR3 DNA is TGTGCCAGCAGCGTTTTCAGCGGGAGCGCCGGGGAGCTGTTTTTT.

This clone appeared once. This chain links TRBV28 with TRBJ2-7; a possible D gene is TRBD1 (6 bases). The V and J ends lost 0 bases and 2 bases respectively, with 14 bases between them. The CDR3 spans 16 residues. The V gene's germline CDR1 is MDHEN and CDR2 SYDVKM. The DNA of the CDR3 is TGTGCCAGCAGTTTATGCGCAGGGGCTCCCCCCTACGAGCAGTACTTC. As protein: CASSLCAGAPPYEQYF.

This clone has just a few counts. The V call is TRBV11-2, the J call TRBJ2-4; unclear D gene. The germline CDR1 and CDR2 sequences are SGHAT and FQNNGV. V was clipped by 1 base and J by 8 bases, with 9 bases between them. The CDR3 totals 13 residues. The CDR3: CASSLGGWDIQYF. CDR3 DNA sequence: TGTGCCAGCAGCTTAGGGGGTTGGGACATTCAGTACTTC.

This rearrangement joins TRBV4-3 to TRBJ1-6; the D is unclear. The CDR3 totals 14 residues. Between the trimmed V and J ends, which lost 0 bases and 9 bases, there was a span of 9 bases. Germline assignment: CDR1 LGHNA and CDR2 YSLEER. CDR3 amino acids: CASSQDLEGSPLHF. CDR3 sequence (DNA): TGCGCCAGCAGCCAAGATCTTGAGGGTTCACCCCTCCACTTT.

The V gene is TRBV14, the J gene TRBJ2-2, with 7 nucleotides matching TRBD2. Unmatched junction bases numbered 7, after V lost 3 bases and J lost 0 bases. Germline assignment: CDR1 SGHDN and CDR2 FVKESK. The CDR3 has 17 residues. CDR3 in DNA: TGTGCCAGCAGCCACCGCCGGGGAGGGCCGAACACCGGGGAGCTGTTTTTT. Protein product: CASSHRRGGPNTGELFF.

This chain links TRBV11-2 with TRBJ2-2; D is perhaps TRBD1 or TRBD2 (5 bases each). V was clipped by 3 bases and J by 2 bases, with 10 bases between them. From germline, CDR1 is SGHAT and CDR2 FQNNGV. CDR3 length equals 15 residues. For the CDR3, the DNA is TGTGCCAGCAGCTTCGGGACCTTCAACACCGGGGAGCTGTTTTTT. Amino acids: CASSFGTFNTGELFF.

The chain couples TRBV4-3 to TRBJ2-7; 7 bases fit TRBD2. CDR3 length equals 16 residues. Germline V gene data show CDR1 as LGHNA and CDR2 as YSLEER. The trim removed 4 bases at V and 0 bases at J, leaving 9 bases unmatched. DNA of the CDR3: TGCGCCAGCAGCCCGGAGACTAGCCTGAACTCCTACGAGCAGTACTTC. It encodes CASSPETSLNSYEQYF.

The CDR3 bases are TGTGCCAGCAGCTTAATGGGACTAGCGGGAGAGACCCAGTACTTC. It specifies CASSLMGLAGETQYF. The V call is TRBV7-8, the J call TRBJ2-5; 12 nucleotides match TRBD2. The CDR3 is 15 amino acids. Unmatched junction bases numbered 2, after V lost 2 bases and J lost 4 bases. CDR1 SGHVS and CDR2 FQNEAQ come from the germline V gene.

The rearrangement uses TRBV5-1 and TRBJ1-2, with TRBD1 matching 10 bases. The CDR3 contains 15 residues. V shed 4 bases, J shed 6 bases, and the junction held 9 bases outside the gene matches. Germline V gives CDR1 SGHRS, CDR2 YFSETQ. The CDR3 reads CASSPRDRGRDGYTF. Written as DNA, the CDR3 is TGCGCCAGCAGCCCACGAGACAGGGGGCGAGATGGCTACACCTTC.

The CDR3 is CASSEAPRVSYEQYF. The CDR3 bases are TGTGCCAGCAGTGAAGCCCCGAGGGTCTCCTACGAGCAGTACTTC. The chain carries TRBV2 and TRBJ2-7; tentatively, D is TRBD2 (5 bases). CDR1 is SNHLY and CDR2 is FYNNEI in the germline V gene. This CDR3 region has 15 residues. Trimming removed 0 bases from V and 0 bases from J, with 9 bases in between.

DNA of the CDR3: TGTGCCAGCAGCTCGTACTTAGACAGGCCGAACACTGAAGCTTTCTTT. It yields the protein CASSSYLDRPNTEAFF. The gene calls are TRBV5-6 and TRBJ1-1; the D gene is possibly TRBD1 (6 bases). Germline-derived CDR1 and CDR2 are SGHDT and YYEEEE. The CDR3 length is 16 residues. The V end lost 3 bases, the J end lost 1 base, and 16 bases lay between the germline ends.

This chain links TRBV27 with TRBJ1-5; D remains unclear. This CDR3 contains 16 residues. Germline assignment: CDR1 MNHEY and CDR2 SMNVEV (reference sequence). Trimming stripped 6 bases from V and 0 bases from J, with 15 bases between. CDR3 in amino acids: CASSPRPGNSNQPQHF. CDR3 nucleotide sequence: TGTGCCAGCAGCCCGCGGCCCGGTAATAGCAATCAGCCCCAGCATTTT.

The chain uses TRBV27 and TRBJ2-3; D gene unclear. Looked up from germline, CDR1 is MNHEY and CDR2 is SMNVEV (reference sequence). This CDR3 region has 13 residues. V was clipped by 1 base and J by 6 bases, with 8 bases between them. The CDR3 sequence: CASSLFRSDTQYF. The CDR3 coding sequence is TGTGCCAGCAGTTTATTCAGGTCCGATACGCAGTATTTT.

J is TRBJ1-1 and V is TRBV5-1; 12 nucleotides line up with TRBD1. The CDR3 runs to 16 residues. Germline V gene lookup returns CDR1 SGHRS and CDR2 YFSETQ. V was pared by 6 bases and J by 4 bases, with 10 bases of the junction left unmatched. CDR3 sequence: CASTTRGQGARTEAFF. CDR3 coding DNA: TGCGCCAGCACGACTAGGGGACAGGGGGCGCGCACTGAAGCTTTCTTT.

The CDR3 loop is CASTPARGRGYTF. CDR3 bases: TGTGCCAGCACACCGGCGAGGGGCCGTGGCTACACCTTC. The chain joins TRBV6-5 to TRBJ1-2, with D maybe TRBD1 (5 bases). CDR3 size: 13 residues. From germline, CDR1 is MNHEY and CDR2 SVGAGI. Trimming stripped 7 bases from V and 7 bases from J, with 16 bases between.

The V call is TRBV28, the J call TRBJ1-5; 8 bases map to TRBD1. Germline CDR1 and CDR2: MDHEN and SYDVKM. CDR3 length: 14 amino acids. Trimming took 4 bases from V and 7 from J; bases not matched to a gene: 6. The CDR3 spells CASSSRGHTQPQHF. CDR3 DNA sequence: TGTGCCAGCAGTTCCAGGGGGCATACGCAGCCCCAGCATTTT. Full variable domain (rest looked up from reference TRBV28 and TRBJ1-5): DVKVTQSSRYLVKRTGEKVFLECVQDMDHENMFWYRQDPGLGLRLIYFSYDVKMKEKGDIPEGYSVSREKKERFSLILESASTNQTSMYLCASSSRGHTQPQHFGDGTRLSIL.

Turning to this clone: Other DNA sequences in the sample encode the same CDR3. The chain combines TRBV9 with TRBJ2-1; weak D call: TRBD2 (6 bases). CDR1 is SGDLS and CDR2 is YYNGEE in the germline V gene. Trimming cost V 0 bases and J 2 bases, with 9 bases left between them. This CDR3 is 15 amino acids long. CDR3 loop: CASSVAGETYNEQFF. Here the CDR3 DNA reads TGTGCCAGCAGCGTAGCGGGAGAAACCTACAATGAGCAGTTCTTC. Full variable domain (missing parts from reference TRBV9 and TRBJ2-1): DSGVTQTPKHLITATGQRVTLRCSPRSGDLSVYWYQQSLDQGLQFLIQYYNGEERAKGNILERFSAQQFPDLHSELNLSSLELGDSALYFCASSVAGETYNEQFFGPGTRLTVL.

The chain has TRBV4-1 and TRBJ2-7, with 7 positions matching TRBD2. The CDR3 has 18 amino acids. J lost 3 bases, V lost 0 bases, and 14 bases had no gene match. Germline lookup yields CDR1 MGHRA and CDR2 YSYEKL. CDR3 in DNA: TGCGCCAGCAGCCAAGATGGAACCGGGACTACAACGAACTACGAGCAGTACTTC. Its protein product is CASSQDGTGTTTNYEQYF.

V and J are TRBV4-1 and TRBJ2-5, with 10 bases lining up with TRBD1. The J call is in doubt because the DNA end fits TRBJ2-7 better. CDR1 and CDR2 (germline): MGHRA, YSYEKL. This CDR3 spans 15 amino acids. This CDR3 is CASSPGQGGTYEQYF. The CDR3 nucleotides are TGCGCCAGCAGCCCCGGACAGGGGGGAACCTACGAGCAGTACTTC.

This chain links TRBV25-1 with TRBJ1-1; possible D gene TRBD1, 6 bases. Germline CDR1 is MGHDK and CDR2 is SYGVNS. CDR3 length: 15 amino acids. Trimming pared 5 bases from V and 8 bases from J, leaving 21 bases between. The CDR3 region has the DNA TGTGCCAGCAGTTTCGTCAGGGGACCCCCGGGAGAAGCTTTCTTT. This encodes CASSFVRGPPGEAFF.

The chain recombines TRBV16 with TRBJ1-2, with a tentative D call TRBD1 (5 bases). V gave up 9 bases and J gave up 6 bases, with 23 bases separating them. This CDR3 comprises 15 residues. The germline V gene has CDR1 KGHSY and CDR2 FQNENV. The CDR3 sequence is CASRKGPGNQNGYTF. The DNA for the CDR3 is TGTGCCAGTAGGAAGGGGCCAGGGAACCAGAATGGCTACACCTTC.